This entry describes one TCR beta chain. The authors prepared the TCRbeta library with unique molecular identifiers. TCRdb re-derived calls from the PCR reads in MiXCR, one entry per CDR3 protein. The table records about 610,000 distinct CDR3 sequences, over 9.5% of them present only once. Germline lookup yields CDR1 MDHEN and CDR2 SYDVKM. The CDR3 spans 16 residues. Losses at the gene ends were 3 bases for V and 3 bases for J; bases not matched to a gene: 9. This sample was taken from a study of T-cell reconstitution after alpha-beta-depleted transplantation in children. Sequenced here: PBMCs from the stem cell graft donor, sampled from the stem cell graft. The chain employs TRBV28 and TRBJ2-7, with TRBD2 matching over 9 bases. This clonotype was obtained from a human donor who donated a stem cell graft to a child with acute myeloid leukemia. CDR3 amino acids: CASSFILTSGYYEQYF. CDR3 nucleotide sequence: TGTGCCAGCAGTTTCATTCTTACTAGCGGGTACTACGAGCAGTACTTC.